This TCR beta chain comes out of a study of control samples from healthy donors and cancer patients. TCRdb keeps only in-frame clones here, not all; method: immunoSEQ multiplex PCR. The table lists around 140,000 clones, about nine tenths of them singletons, with 5.5% to 7% in the top ten. This TCR came from a man younger than 35 in good health. Sequencing used blood.

The CDR3 spells CASRERGPLSTDTQYF. CDR3 bases: TGTGCCAGCCGTGAGCGGGGGCCGCTTTCCACAGATACGCAGTATTTT. The chain employs TRBV19 and TRBJ2-3; 8 bases agree with TRBD2. The V gene end was trimmed by 9 bases and the J gene end by 2 bases; junction bases not matched to a gene: 13. This CDR3 region has 16 residues. Looked up from germline, CDR1 is LNHDA and CDR2 is SQIVND (reference sequence).